This TCR beta chain was profiled in a study of human T cells and chemical hapten exposure. Study context: DPC at 2% was the sensitizing agent, placed on roughly 2 cm by roughly 2 cm of upper inner arm skin.

Time point here: patch test 2, 6 weeks after DPC sensitization. Sample treatment: therapeutic diphenylcyclopropenone sensitization with weekly scalp DPC. Notes on this clonotype: The antigen is undetermined.

The CDR3 is 14 amino acids. Trimming at V came to 5 bases and at J to 4 bases, leaving 8 bases not matched to a gene. From germline, CDR1 is SEHNR and CDR2 FQNEAQ (reference sequence). The library labeled individual cDNA molecules by adding unique molecular identifiers to them. MiXCR was run by TCRdb on the RACE reads, yielding one entry per CDR3 protein. The table lists about 73,000 distinct CDR3 sequences, 8.5% to 9% of them singletons, with around 3.5% in the top ten. Study-level findings and limits: With regard to DPC sensitization, TCRs above 1 in 1000 frequency did not change.

The clonotype originates from a woman aged 45 to 65 with alopecia areata. Some clones in this sample may be carry-over from other donors' samples. The V call is TRBV7-9, the J call TRBJ2-7; 7 nucleotides align to TRBD1. Sequencing was performed on whole blood, taken in connection with sensitization to the hapten diphenylcyclopropenone (DPC). CDR3 protein: CASSQAGTVYEQYF. The CDR3 nucleotides read TGTGCCAGCAGCCAGGCCGGGACAGTGTACGAGCAGTACTTC.